This is a list of T cell receptor beta chains from one sample in a study of T cell changes during pregnancy in multiple sclerosis. Assay: immunoSEQ multiplex PCR; the TCRdb copy retains only in-frame clones and omits some. The profile shows about 28,000 clones, around 89% of them singletons. This specimen consisted of CD4+ T cells from peripheral blood mononuclear cells, obtained in the first trimester of pregnancy. These receptors originate from a female donor in good health, enrolled as a control in a pregnancy study. CDR3s include the opening cysteine and the closing phenylalanine or tryptophan.

V gene	J gene	CDR3 protein
TRBV5-4	TRBJ2-7	CASSRWGGSSYEQYF
TRBV2	TRBJ2-2	CASSTGGMDTGELFF
TRBV7-9	TRBJ2-7	CASSLGRLLSYEQYF
TRBV5-6	TRBJ1-1	CASRIQGVEWYTEAFF
TRBV11-2	TRBJ2-1	CASSPMTSGISNEQFF
TRBV6-5	TRBJ1-2	CASSYSRQGRSYGYTF
TRBV10-3	TRBJ1-2	CAISDLTGGHGYTF
TRBV2	TRBJ2-3	CASSVTVPQYF
TRBV6-5	TRBJ2-1	CASSYSYRSYNEQFF
TRBV7-9	TRBJ1-1	CASSPRQGTEAFF
TRBV5-1	TRBJ2-7	CASSLGGTAYSYEQYF
TRBV7-6	TRBJ1-2	CASSKDRVDGYTF
TRBV6-1	TRBJ1-1	CASSQGQMNTEAFF
TRBV2	TRBJ2-3	CASSGASGLVSTDTQYF
TRBV11-2	TRBJ2-5	CASSFPTIEETQYF
TRBV5-1	TRBJ1-2	CASSPGELGSYGYTF
TRBV19	TRBJ1-5	CASSKSNRVGNQPQHF
TRBV6-5	TRBJ2-2	CASSFAGGTGELFF
TRBV4-3	TRBJ1-2	CASSQDNQGGQGYTF
TRBV10-3	TRBJ2-7	CAISGRDRAHGYEQYF
TRBV21-1	TRBJ2-2	CASSKAGQNTGELFF
TRBV28	TRBJ2-1	CASSFARSGRAYGNEQFF
TRBV4-1	TRBJ2-1	CASSSPSGRLKFF
TRBV28	TRBJ1-5	CASSLLQGSGLYSNQPQHF
TRBV7-9	TRBJ2-2	CASSFSREVGELFF
TRBV2	TRBJ2-7	CASSEMSVREQYF
TRBV27	TRBJ1-1	CASSLSGTGMAEAFF
TRBV5-1	TRBJ1-2	CASSPDRGLPYGYTF
TRBV29-1	TRBJ2-6	CSATGGANVLTF
TRBV27	TRBJ2-7	CASSLLTSGSMYEQYF
TRBV11-1	TRBJ2-6	CASSLEGQSGANVLTF
TRBV10-3	TRBJ1-1	CAISESGGKVAEAFF
TRBV5-1	TRBJ2-7	CASSLALAGNLYF
TRBV2	TRBJ2-7	CASKGTGAYEQYF
TRBV19	TRBJ2-1	CASSHLAGAFGNEQFF
TRBV7-2	TRBJ2-1	CASSWGLADPSYNEQFF
TRBV7-2	TRBJ2-7	CASSLAQTSGAYYEQYF
TRBV7-9	TRBJ1-2	CASSTTGTGIYGYTF
TRBV4-1	TRBJ2-5	CASSQDGYRGRETQYF
TRBV7-2	TRBJ2-7	CASSQQGGRIYEQYF
TRBV18	TRBJ1-2	CASSPVGARRYGYTF
TRBV4-2	TRBJ2-5	CASSQGLAGGRVQETQYF
TRBV11-2	TRBJ1-1	CASSLTLTGAFF
TRBV7-2	TRBJ1-2	CASSPQGNYGYTF
TRBV10-1	TRBJ1-6	CASRPGQPDSPLHF